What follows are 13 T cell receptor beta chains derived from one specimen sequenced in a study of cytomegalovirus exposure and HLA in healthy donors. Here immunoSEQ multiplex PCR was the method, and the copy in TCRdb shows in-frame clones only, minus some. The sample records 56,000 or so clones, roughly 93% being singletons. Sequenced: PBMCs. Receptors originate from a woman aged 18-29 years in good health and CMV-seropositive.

CDR3 in amino acids: CASSYAGESQPQHF. In DNA form, the CDR3 reads TGTGCCAGCAGTTATGCAGGGGAAAGTCAGCCCCAGCATTTT. The rearrangement uses TRBV2 and TRBJ1-5, with a tentative D call TRBD1 (6 bases). V gave up 5 bases and J gave up 6 bases, with 14 bases separating them. Germline CDR1 and CDR2: SNHLY and FYNNEI. The CDR3 consists of 14 residues.

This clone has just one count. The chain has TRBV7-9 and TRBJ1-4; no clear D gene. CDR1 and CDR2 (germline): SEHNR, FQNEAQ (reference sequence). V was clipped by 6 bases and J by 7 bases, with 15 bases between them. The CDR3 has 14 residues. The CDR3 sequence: CASSSPREGEKLFF. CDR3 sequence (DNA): TGTGCCAGCAGTTCACCCCGGGAGGGTGAAAAACTGTTTTTT.

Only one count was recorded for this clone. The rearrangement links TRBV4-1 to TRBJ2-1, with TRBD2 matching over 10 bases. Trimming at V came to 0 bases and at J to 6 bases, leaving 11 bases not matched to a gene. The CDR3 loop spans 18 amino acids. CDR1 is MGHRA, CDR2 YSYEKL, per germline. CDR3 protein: CASSQETSGGAGGNEQFF. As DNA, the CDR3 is TGCGCCAGCAGCCAAGAAACCAGCGGGGGGGCCGGGGGCAATGAGCAGTTCTTC.

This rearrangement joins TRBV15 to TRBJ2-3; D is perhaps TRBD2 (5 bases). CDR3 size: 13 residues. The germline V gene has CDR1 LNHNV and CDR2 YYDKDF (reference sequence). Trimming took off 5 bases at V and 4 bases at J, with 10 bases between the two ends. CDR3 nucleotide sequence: TGTGCCACCAGCGCGGCGGGCTCAGATACGCAGTATTTT. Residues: CATSAAGSDTQYF.

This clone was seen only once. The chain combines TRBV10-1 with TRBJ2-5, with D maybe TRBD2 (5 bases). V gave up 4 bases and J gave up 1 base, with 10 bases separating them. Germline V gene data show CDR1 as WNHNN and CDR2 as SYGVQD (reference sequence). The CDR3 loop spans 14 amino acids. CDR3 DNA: TGCGCCAGCAGTGGTACTAGTTCCCAAGAGACCCAGTACTTC. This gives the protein CASSGTSSQETQYF.

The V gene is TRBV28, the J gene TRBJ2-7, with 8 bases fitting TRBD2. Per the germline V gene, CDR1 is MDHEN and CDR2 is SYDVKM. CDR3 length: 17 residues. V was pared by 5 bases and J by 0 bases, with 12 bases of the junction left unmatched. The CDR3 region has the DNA TGTGCCAGCAGTCTAACGGGGGGGACCCCCCCCTCCTACGAGCAGTACTTC. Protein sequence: CASSLTGGTPPSYEQYF.

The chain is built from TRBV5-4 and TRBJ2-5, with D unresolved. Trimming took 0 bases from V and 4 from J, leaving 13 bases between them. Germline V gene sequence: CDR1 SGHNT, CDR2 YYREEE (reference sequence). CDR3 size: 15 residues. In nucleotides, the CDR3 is TGTGCCAGCAGCTTGGCCTTTGGAGCTTCAGAGACCCAGTACTTC. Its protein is CASSLAFGASETQYF. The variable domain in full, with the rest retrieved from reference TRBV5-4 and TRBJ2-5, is ETGVTQSPTHLIKTRGQQVTLRCSSQSGHNTVSWYQQALGQGPQFIFQYYREEENGRGNFPPRFSGLQFPNYSSELNVNALELDDSALYLCASSLAFGASETQYFGPGTRLLVL.

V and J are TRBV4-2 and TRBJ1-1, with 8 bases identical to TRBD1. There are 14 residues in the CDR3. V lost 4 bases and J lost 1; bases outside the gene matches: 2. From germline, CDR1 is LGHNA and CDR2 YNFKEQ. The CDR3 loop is CASSRDRGNTEAFF. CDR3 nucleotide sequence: TGTGCCAGCAGCCGAGACAGGGGGAACACTGAAGCTTTCTTT.

The CDR3 protein is CASSLASGAAEKLFF. In nucleotides, the CDR3 is TGCGCCAGCAGCTTGGCCTCCGGTGCTGCGGAAAAACTGTTTTTT. The J gene is TRBJ1-4, the V gene TRBV5-1; D is unresolved. CDR3 length: 15 amino acids. CDR1 is SGHRS, CDR2 YFSETQ, per germline. V lost 0 bases to trimming and J lost 8 bases, with 14 bases between them.

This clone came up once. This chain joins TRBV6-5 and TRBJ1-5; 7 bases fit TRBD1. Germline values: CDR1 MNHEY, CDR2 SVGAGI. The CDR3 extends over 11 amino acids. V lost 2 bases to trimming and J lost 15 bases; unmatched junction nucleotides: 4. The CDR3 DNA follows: TGTGCCAGCAGTTACCGGGGACAGTGGCATTTT. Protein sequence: CASSYRGQWHF.

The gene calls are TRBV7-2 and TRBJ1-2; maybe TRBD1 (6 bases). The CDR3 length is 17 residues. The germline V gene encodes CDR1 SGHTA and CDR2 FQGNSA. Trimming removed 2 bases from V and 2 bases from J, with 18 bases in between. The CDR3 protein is CASSLRQGGGKNYGYTF. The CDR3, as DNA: TGTGCCAGCAGCTTAAGGCAAGGGGGGGGCAAGAACTATGGCTACACCTTC.

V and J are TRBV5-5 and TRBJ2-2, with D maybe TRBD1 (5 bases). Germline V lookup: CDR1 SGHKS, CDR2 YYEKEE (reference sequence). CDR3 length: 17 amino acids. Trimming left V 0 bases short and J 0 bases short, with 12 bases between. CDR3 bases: TGTGCCAGCAGCTTGGCGGCGTCAGGGACGAACACCGGGGAGCTGTTTTTT. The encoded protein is CASSLAASGTNTGELFF.

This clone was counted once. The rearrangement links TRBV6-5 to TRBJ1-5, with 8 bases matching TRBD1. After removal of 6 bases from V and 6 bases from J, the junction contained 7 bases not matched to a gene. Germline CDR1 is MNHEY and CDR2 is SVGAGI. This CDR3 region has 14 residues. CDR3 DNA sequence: TGTGCCAGCAGCGATACAGGGGGGGGTCAGCCCCAGCATTTT. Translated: CASSDTGGGQPQHF.